The 5 T cell receptor beta chains in this list originate from one sample, sequenced in a study of STAT3 mutations in large granular lymphocyte leukemia. General study results and limits: At least one immunodominant TCR beta clonotype appeared in every T-cell large granular lymphocyte leukemia patient.

Measured with immunoSEQ multiplex PCR; TCRdb has only the in-frame clones, and not every one. The sample includes 20,000 to 30,000 clones, approximately 94% of them seen just once. These TCRs are of unknown antigen specificity. The sample consisted of peripheral blood mononuclear cells. The receptors were sampled from a man aged 40-49 years with T-cell large granular lymphocyte leukemia. Some clones in this sample may be carry-over from other donors' samples.

The V gene is TRBV30, the J gene TRBJ2-7, with a tentative D call TRBD2 (5 bases). Germline values: CDR1 GTSNPN, CDR2 SVGIG (reference sequence). This CDR3 has 14 residues. Trimming took 0 bases from V and 1 from J, leaving 10 bases between them. CDR3 protein: CAWSVLGGSYEQYF. Here the CDR3 DNA reads TGTGCCTGGAGTGTACTAGGCGGATCCTACGAGCAGTACTTC.

The chain couples TRBV6-6 to TRBJ2-6; tentatively, D is TRBD2 (6 bases). CDR1 MNHNY and CDR2 SVGAGI come from the germline V gene (reference sequence). Trimming pared 2 bases from V and 2 bases from J, leaving 7 bases between. The CDR3 is 15 amino acids. The CDR3 bases are TGTGCCAGCAGTTACGGGGGGACTGGGGCCAACGTCCTGACTTTC. Its protein is CASSYGGTGANVLTF.

The chain couples TRBV19 to TRBJ2-3; D gene ambiguous. Germline CDR1 is LNHDA and CDR2 is SQIVND (reference sequence). This CDR3 spans 13 amino acids. V was trimmed by 5 bases and J by 1 base, leaving 7 bases between them. Here the CDR3 DNA reads TGTGCCAGTAGTCCAGTAGGCACAGATACGCAGTATTTT. Translation: CASSPVGTDTQYF. Complete variable domain (other parts from reference TRBV19 and TRBJ2-3): DGGITQSPKYLFRKEGQNVTLSCEQNLNHDAMYWYRQDPGQGLRLIYYSQIVNDFQKGDIAEGYSVSREKKESFPLTVTSAQKNPTAFYLCASSPVGTDTQYFGPGTRLTVL.

This clone was found once. The chain recombines TRBV5-1 with TRBJ1-1; 7 bases are a match to TRBD1. This CDR3 comprises 18 residues. Per the germline V gene, CDR1 is SGHRS and CDR2 is YFSETQ. V lost 3 bases and J lost 0; bases outside the gene matches: 14. Here the CDR3 reads CASSSSRTGPKMNTEAFF. The DNA for the CDR3 is TGCGCCAGCAGCTCGTCCCGGACAGGACCGAAGATGAACACTGAAGCTTTCTTT.

The rearrangement uses TRBV27 and TRBJ2-5, with D hard to call. Germline CDR1 reads MNHEY; CDR2 reads SMNVEV (reference sequence). The CDR3 has 13 amino acids. V was shortened by 2 bases and J by 2 bases, with 6 bases between the two germline ends. The CDR3 DNA follows: TGTGCCAGCAGTTTAGGAGTACAAGAGACCCAGTACTTC. It codes for CASSLGVQETQYF.